One and the same sample provided the 23 T cell receptor beta chains below, sequenced in a study of beta chain features in type 1 diabetes (dated by TCRdb to 2017 to 2018). Library preparation was by the immunoSEQ multiplex PCR assay. The High Capacity cDNA Reverse Transcription Kit was used to reverse transcribe all of the isolated RNA, meaning that expressed TCRB transcripts were what got sequenced. Held by TCRdb, this immuneACCESS table contains in-frame sequences only and omits some clones. Under half of the omission traces to an unresolved V gene where checked; the cause of the rest is unknown. This sample has 300,000 to 400,000 clones in its table, and over 10% of those were observed once. The ten largest clones add up to approximately 0.015% of the sample. Sample: naive CD4+ T cells from blood. Sample cell subset or site, as interpreted from the label and publication: true naive CD4+ T cells. Every receptor here comes from a man between 18 and 35 years old in good health.

This sequence joins TRBV7-2 and TRBJ2-3; 8 bases map to TRBD2. The CDR3 spans 18 residues. V trimming: 3 bases; J trimming: 2 bases; junction bases outside the gene matches: 13. Germline CDR1 SGHTA, CDR2 FQGNSA. CDR3 region: CASSFRPPGSGTTDTQYF. The DNA of the CDR3 is TGTGCCAGCAGCTTTCGCCCCCCCGGTAGCGGGACCACAGATACGCAGTATTTT.

This clone was picked up a small number of times. The rearrangement joins TRBV28 to TRBJ1-1; D is possibly TRBD1 (6 bases). With 1 base removed from V and 5 bases from J, the gap between germline ends came to 11 bases. The germline CDR1 and CDR2 sequences are MDHEN and SYDVKM. The CDR3 totals 14 residues. Here the CDR3 reads CASSLSGQGTEAFF. The CDR3 region has the DNA TGTGCCAGCAGTTTATCAGGGCAGGGGACTGAAGCTTTCTTT.

The rearrangement joins TRBV21-1 to TRBJ2-1; TRBD1, the table's D call, was not compared with the DNA. TRBV21-1 is assigned pseudogene status. CDR3 length equals 17 residues. The DNA for the CDR3 is TGTGCCAGCAGCTTTTTATCGCGACAGGGAGAATACAATGAGCAGTTCTTC. Translation gives CASSFLSRQGEYNEQFF.

The rearrangement uses TRBV6-6 and TRBJ2-5; D call uncertain. V lost 0 bases, J lost 2 bases, and 7 bases lay in between. Germline V gene lookup returns CDR1 MNHNY and CDR2 SVGAGI (reference sequence). The CDR3 runs 14 residues. In DNA, the CDR3 is TGTGCCAGCAGTTACTCTGGCAAACAAGAGACCCAGTACTTC. Protein: CASSYSGKQETQYF.

This clone was observed a handful of times. The V and J genes are TRBV6-5 and TRBJ2-7; 9 positions match TRBD1. The CDR3 spans 14 residues. The trim removed 5 bases at V and 5 bases at J, leaving 7 bases unmatched. The germline gives CDR1 MNHEY, CDR2 SVGAGI. The DNA of the CDR3 is TGTGCCAGCAGTCCGGGGGACAGGGCTAACGAGCAGTACTTC. It yields the protein CASSPGDRANEQYF.

This clone came up a few times. The sample has other DNA sequences that encode this CDR3 too. The V gene is TRBV7-3, the J gene TRBJ2-7; a weak D match, TRBD1 (6 bases). V dropped 3 bases and J dropped 4 bases, with 10 bases sitting between them. The CDR3 consists of 13 residues. Germline V CDR1 and CDR2: SGHTA, FQGTGA. The CDR3 loop is CASSFGRGYEQYF. DNA of the CDR3: TGTGCCAGCAGCTTTGGCAGGGGATACGAGCAGTACTTC.

This clone has more than one count but fewer than ten. The same CDR3 can be traced to other DNA sequences in this sample. The genes are TRBV18 and TRBJ1-1, with 10 bases lining up with TRBD1. The germline V gene encodes CDR1 KGHSH and CDR2 LQKENI. The CDR3 consists of 13 residues. V was pared by 3 bases and J by 6 bases, with 1 base of the junction left unmatched. DNA for the CDR3: TGTGCCAGCTCACCCGGACAGGGGGCTGAAGCTTTCTTT. Amino acids: CASSPGQGAEAFF.

This clone was counted between two and nine times. This chain connects TRBV2 to TRBJ2-2; D remains unclear. This CDR3 contains 15 residues. Trimming left V 4 bases short and J 3 bases short, with 12 bases between. The germline V gene encodes CDR1 SNHLY and CDR2 FYNNEI. CDR3: CASSVSRPYTGELFF. The DNA of the CDR3 is TGTGCCAGCAGTGTTTCTAGACCCTACACCGGGGAGCTGTTTTTT.

The V gene is TRBV18, the J gene TRBJ2-7, with TRBD2 matching over 7 bases. Unmatched junction bases numbered 12, after V lost 1 base and J lost 6 bases. The CDR3 has 16 residues. Germline assignment: CDR1 KGHSH and CDR2 LQKENI. The CDR3 sequence: CASSPRETGLLFEQYF. The CDR3 bases are TGTGCCAGCTCACCACGCGAGACGGGACTACTTTTCGAGCAGTACTTC.

This clone came up a few times. V and J are TRBV9 and TRBJ2-5; D gene unclear. This CDR3 is 15 amino acids long. The germline V gene has CDR1 SGDLS and CDR2 YYNGEE. V lost 0 bases and J 0 bases, leaving 9 bases between the germline ends. CDR3 amino acids: CASSVALADQETQYF. The CDR3 region has the DNA TGTGCCAGCAGCGTAGCTCTCGCGGACCAAGAGACCCAGTACTTC.

The chain joins TRBV11-2 to TRBJ2-4; 11 bases are a match to TRBD2. CDR3 length: 16 amino acids. With V trimmed by 6 bases and J by 4 bases, 8 bases remained unmatched. Germline V gene lookup returns CDR1 SGHAT and CDR2 FQNNGV. The CDR3 reads CASRLIAGGPKNIQYF. The CDR3 DNA reads as TGTGCCAGCAGGTTAATAGCGGGAGGGCCAAAAAACATTCAGTACTTC.

This clone was seen a handful of times. The J gene is TRBJ1-2, the V gene TRBV18; 8 bases are shared with TRBD1. V shed 8 bases, J shed 2 bases, and the junction held 4 bases outside the gene matches. The CDR3 consists of 13 residues. Per germline, CDR1 KGHSH and CDR2 LQKENI. The CDR3 spells CASVDRGNYGYTF. The CDR3 bases are TGTGCCAGCGTCGACAGGGGAAACTATGGCTACACCTTC.

The V and J genes are TRBV4-3 and TRBJ1-2; D is uncertain. V lost 4 bases and J 0 bases, leaving 9 bases between the germline ends. The CDR3 extends over 14 amino acids. Germline-derived CDR1 and CDR2 are LGHNA and YSLEER. The CDR3 is CASSPSGANYGYTF. The CDR3 DNA reads as TGCGCCAGCAGCCCAAGCGGAGCTAACTATGGCTACACCTTC.

The V call is TRBV2, the J call TRBJ2-1; no firm D call. The germline V gene has CDR1 SNHLY and CDR2 FYNNEI. The CDR3 sequence is 10 residues long. V was shortened by 6 bases and J by 6 bases, with 3 bases between the two germline ends. The CDR3 here is CASSVNEQFF. The DNA of the CDR3 is TGTGCCAGCAGCGTCAATGAGCAGTTCTTC.

This clone was observed a single time. The rearrangement uses TRBV28 and TRBJ1-5; 7 bases map to TRBD1. This CDR3 has 15 residues. Germline V lookup: CDR1 MDHEN, CDR2 SYDVKM. With V trimmed by 3 bases and J by 7 bases, 9 bases remained unmatched. The CDR3 DNA follows: TGTGCCAGCAGTTTTGATGACAGGGTGGGACAGCCCCAGCATTTT. Its protein is CASSFDDRVGQPQHF.

This clone was counted a few times. J is TRBJ2-1 and V is TRBV2, with 8 bases aligning to TRBD2. V was pared by 6 bases and J by 2 bases, with 15 bases of the junction left unmatched. Germline V lookup: CDR1 SNHLY, CDR2 FYNNEI. CDR3 length equals 18 residues. The CDR3 nucleotides read TGTGCCAGCAGGAACGACCTCAGGGGAGCGGGAGCCTACAATGAGCAGTTCTTC. Amino acids: CASRNDLRGAGAYNEQFF.

This chain links TRBV7-3 with TRBJ1-1, with D possibly TRBD1 on 5 matching bases. Germline V CDR1 and CDR2: SGHTA, FQGTGA. This CDR3 has 14 residues. Trimming removed 3 bases from V and 5 bases from J, with 13 bases in between. The CDR3 nucleotides read TGTGCCAGCAGCTTGTCCGACAGATCAACTGAAGCTTTCTTT. Translated: CASSLSDRSTEAFF.

This clone turned up a few times. The chain links TRBV6-5 to TRBJ2-7; TRBD1 might be the D (7 bases). Germline CDR1 reads MNHEY; CDR2 reads SVGAGI. Trimming removed 1 base from V and 7 bases from J, with 20 bases in between. The CDR3 loop spans 16 amino acids. The CDR3 spells CASSYLTLEGAGEQYF. In DNA form, the CDR3 reads TGTGCCAGCAGTTACTTAACGTTGGAGGGGGCGGGAGAGCAGTACTTC.

This chain joins TRBV19 and TRBJ2-3; TRBD2 matches 7 bases. This CDR3 contains 13 residues. Germline V gene lookup returns CDR1 LNHDA and CDR2 SQIVND (reference sequence). The junction had 2 bases not matched to a gene; V was cut back by 5 bases and J by 3 bases. The CDR3 is CASSPGGTDTQYF. The CDR3 DNA is TGTGCCAGTAGTCCGGGGGGAACAGATACGCAGTATTTT.

This clone appeared a few times. The V gene is TRBV4-2, the J gene TRBJ2-5; D is unresolved. Trimming took 5 bases from V and 5 from J, leaving 12 bases between them. Germline CDR1 reads LGHNA; CDR2 reads YNFKEQ. The CDR3 consists of 13 residues. The CDR3: CASSFNRWETQYF. The CDR3 coding sequence is TGTGCCAGCAGCTTCAACCGGTGGGAGACCCAGTACTTC.

V is TRBV7-2 and J is TRBJ1-1; a possible D gene is TRBD1 (5 bases). Germline V CDR1 and CDR2: SGHTA, FQGNSA. The CDR3 spans 14 residues. Trimming shortened V by 10 bases and J by 0 bases, and 15 bases separated the two germline ends. The CDR3 coding sequence is TGTGCCACCGGTCGGGCAGGGCTGAACACTGAAGCTTTCTTT. It specifies CATGRAGLNTEAFF.

This chain joins TRBV19 and TRBJ2-1; 7 nucleotides align to TRBD2. Germline V gives CDR1 LNHDA, CDR2 SQIVND (reference sequence). The CDR3 has 15 residues. V lost 4 bases, J lost 0 bases, and 3 bases stayed unmatched. The CDR3 loop reads CASSREGSSYNEQFF. In nucleotides, the CDR3 is TGTGCCAGTAGTAGGGAGGGGAGCTCCTACAATGAGCAGTTCTTC.

V is TRBV29-1 and J is TRBJ2-3; D uncertain. The CDR3 runs 13 residues. Trimming took off 4 bases at V and 2 bases at J, with 10 bases between the two ends. Looked up from germline, CDR1 is SQVTM and CDR2 is ANQGSEA. DNA of the CDR3: TGCAGCGTTGGCGACACCTCCACAGATACGCAGTATTTT. This gives the protein CSVGDTSTDTQYF.